A selection of T cell receptor beta chains follows, all from one sample in a study of T-cell memory formation after mild COVID-19. Via MiXCR, TCRdb re-called the 5' RACE reads, giving one row per CDR3 protein. The table records 500,000 to 650,000 distinct CDR3 sequences, about 22% of them present only once. Material for sequencing was PBMCs or a T cell subset sorted from them (not recorded which). The receptors stem from an adult woman who had mild COVID-19 (a few samples of this study predate the infection). Cell type and time point are not known. Both conserved end residues are part of each CDR3. The D gene is left open where the match is weak. Clone size is not always given. Where it is, it says once, few, many or a class for expanded clones.

.,.,TRBJ1-6,TRBV18,CASSPFSRSYNSPLHF,TGTGCCAGCTCACCGTTCAGCCGCTCCTATAATTCACCCCTCCACTTT
.,.,TRBJ1-1,TRBV7-2,CASSPGRGRNRNTEAFF,TGTGCCAGCAGCCCCGGTCGGGGACGCAATAGGAACACTGAAGCTTTCTTT
.,many,TRBJ2-3,TRBV7-9,CASSFPGTDTQYF,TGTGCCAGCAGCTTTCCGGGCACAGATACGCAGTATTTT
.,few,TRBJ1-1,TRBV7-3,CASSLSPGWTEAFF,TGTGCCAGCAGCTTAAGTCCGGGGTGGACTGAAGCTTTCTTT
.,.,TRBJ2-3,TRBV7-6,CASSLSSIGETQYF,TGTGCCAGCAGCTTATCCTCTATTGGGGAGACGCAGTATTTT
.,.,TRBJ1-5,TRBV12-3/TRBV12-4,CASSLGGQGWPQHF,TGTGCCAGCAGTTTGGGAGGGCAAGGGTGGCCCCAGCATTTT
.,.,TRBJ1-4,TRBV5-1,CASSLVGTTANEKLFF,TGCGCCAGCAGCTTGGTGGGGACTACAGCTAATGAAAAACTGTTTTTT
.,.,TRBJ2-5,TRBV6-5,CASSYGGSGTQYF,TGTGCCAGCAGTTACGGTGGGTCCGGGACCCAGTACTTC
.,few,TRBJ1-3,TRBV20-1,CSAKGSLGNTIYF,TGCAGTGCTAAGGGTTCCCTTGGAAACACCATATATTTT
.,.,TRBJ1-1,TRBV9,CASSVIRSFAGEAFF,TGTGCCAGCAGCGTGATCAGGTCCTTCGCGGGTGAAGCTTTCTTT
TRBD1,.,TRBJ2-7,TRBV5-1,CASSPGRTTGPYEQYF,TGCGCCAGCAGCCCGGGGCGGACGACAGGGCCCTACGAGCAGTACTTC
TRBD1,few,TRBJ1-6,TRBV19,CASSSPGTGISPLHF,TGTGCCAGTAGTTCGCCCGGGACAGGGATTTCACCCCTCCACTTT
.,few,TRBJ2-1,TRBV24-1,CATSGSRVYNEQFF,TGTGCCACCAGTGGATCCAGGGTCTACAATGAGCAGTTCTTC
.,few,TRBJ2-3,TRBV7-6,CASSDYGGDTQYF,TGTGCCAGCAGCGATTATGGGGGGGATACGCAGTATTTT
TRBD1,.,TRBJ1-1,TRBV7-9,CASSPQVYRGNTEAFF,TGTGCCAGCAGCCCCCAGGTATACAGGGGGAACACTGAAGCTTTCTTT
TRBD2,.,TRBJ2-1,TRBV7-6,CASSLLGTSGTAEQFF,TGTGCCAGCAGCTTACTAGGGACTAGCGGGACAGCTGAGCAGTTCTTC